This T cell receptor beta chain derives from a study of shared clonotypes between healthy human individuals. Study information: Three CD4 naive, three CD4 memory, two CD8 naive and one CD8 memory plate were used per donor.

Positive CCR7 selection of CD45RO-negative cells yielded the naive CD8 cells, and terminally differentiated effector memory CD45RA+ cells were excluded. Study-level results: Sampling covered blood only; tissue repertoires likely differ. Non-shared clonotypes were found to have lower generation probabilities than the clonotypes that were shared by all four of the sorted-subset donors.

Samples underwent the assay at deep level. Repertoires were generated with immunoSEQ multiplex PCR, while TCRdb's copy carries only in-frame clones and drops some. The sample has millions of clones, about 93% seen once. On this clone: The antigen is not known.

Material for sequencing was naive CD8+ T cells from PBMCs. The clonotype comes from a man aged 18 to 29 in good health. Some clones in this sample may be carry-over from other donors' samples.

Here the CDR3 reads CAISEPPLTPNYEQYF. CDR3 coding DNA: TGTGCCATCAGTGAGCCTCCACTCACTCCAAACTACGAGCAGTACTTC. The chain links TRBV10-3 to TRBJ2-5; D gene uncertain. The J call may be mistaken, given a closer DNA end match to TRBJ2-7. The CDR3 totals 16 residues. Germline V lookup: CDR1 ENHRY, CDR2 SYGVKD.